This TCR beta chain emerged from a study of post-analysis software for immune sequencing data. Looking at the study overall: In terms of disease course, relapsing-remitting, secondary progressive and progressive-relapsing multiple sclerosis were included. The study's findings and limits: About five TRBV segments, including TRBV5-6, TRBV5-1 and TRBV20-1, were more frequent in patients than controls. Among multiple sclerosis patients, normalized Chao1 diversity was significantly below that of controls.

Unique molecular identifiers were built into the TCR beta cDNA libraries. Input amounts of roughly 0.9 to 10 million T cells were used. These gave roughly 0.5 million cDNA molecules, so each molecule approximated one T cell. TCRdb itself ran the PCR reads through MiXCR, one entry per CDR3 protein. Of roughly 570,000 distinct CDR3 sequences in the sample, around 31% were seen once. This clonotype was recorded a few times. Its matching antigen is unknown. The CDR3 is 14 residues long. Germline V gene sequence: CDR1 SGHKS, CDR2 YYEKEE (reference sequence). The V and J ends lost 1 base and 4 bases respectively, with 10 bases between them.

This receptor was taken from a girl younger than 18 with multiple sclerosis. The chain recombines TRBV5-5 with TRBJ2-3; perhaps TRBD2 as D (5 bases). Material for sequencing was blood. The CDR3 DNA follows: TGTGCCAGCAGCTTGCGGCCCGGGGCAGATACGCAGTATTTT. Its translation is CASSLRPGADTQYF.